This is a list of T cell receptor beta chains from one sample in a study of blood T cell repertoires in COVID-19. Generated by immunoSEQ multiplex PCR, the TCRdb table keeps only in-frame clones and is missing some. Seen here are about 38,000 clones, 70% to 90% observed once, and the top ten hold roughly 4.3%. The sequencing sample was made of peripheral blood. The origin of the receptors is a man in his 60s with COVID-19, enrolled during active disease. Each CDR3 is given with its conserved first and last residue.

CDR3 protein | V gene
CASMSGTYEQYF | TRBV19
CASSPGGEQYF | TRBV7-6
CASSSGAGDKGNEQFF | TRBV7-2
CASSLVLAPNEQFF | TRBV5-4
CASSLAQREKLFF | TRBV5-1
CASSLSRGTGAGELFF | TRBV27
CASSPLEWETQYF | TRBV2
CASRRNRGNQPQHF | TRBV19
CASSQHRGMTDTQYF | TRBV4-3
CASGQGDSHGHGYTF | TRBV27
CASSQSRTDGYTF | TRBV23-1
CASSPVENTIYF | TRBV28
CASTRAEGGPYNEQFF | TRBV5-1
CASSHRDLNTGELFF | TRBV5-1
CASSLAGTSGRGTDTQYF | TRBV5-1
CASSPGILSYNEQFF | TRBV4-1
CAWRGRGGYTF | TRBV30
CASSASGSVRSGYTF | TRBV9
CASSPPGGLVAFF | TRBV7-8
CASRDRVNSPLHF | TRBV12-3/TRBV12-4
CAWSPSGGRDTIYF | TRBV30
CSVERASGRSEQFF | TRBV29-1
CASSPGATNEKLFF | TRBV7-9
CASSLRTSGPSGNQPQHF | TRBV11-2
CASSLSRVMLAGGNEQFF | TRBV27
CASMAEAETQYF | TRBV2
CASGLGQTSTNEKLFF | TRBV12-5